The 11 T cell receptor beta chains given below trace back to one sample, sequenced in a study of regulatory T cells in long-lasting Graves disease. As for time point: newly diagnosed GD, antithyroid drugs for less than 3 months. Extracted PBMC RNA gave rise to the TCR library. iRepertoire HTBI primers and Arm-PCR of CDR3 regions built TCR beta libraries. TCRdb analysed the multiplex PCR reads with MiXCR anew, one entry per CDR3 protein. In the table there are some 340,000 distinct CDR3 sequences, 10% to 15% of which are singletons. The sample was also reused in another study, on T cells in Graves' hyperthyroidism and ophthalmopathy.

The material sequenced was peripheral blood mononuclear cells (PBMCs), taken at new diagnosis, from a patient treated with antithyroid drugs. These receptors were collected from a woman under 30 with Graves disease.

This clonotype came up many times. This rearrangement joins TRBV18 to TRBJ1-1, with D possibly matching TRBD1 (6 bases). Germline V gene data show CDR1 as KGHSH and CDR2 as LQKENI. The CDR3 runs 17 residues. Trimming shortened V by 1 base and J by 3 bases, and 18 bases separated the two germline ends. The CDR3 here is CASSPRLLREGDTEAFF. CDR3 sequence (DNA): TGTGCCAGCTCACCACGGTTACTCAGGGAGGGGGACACTGAAGCTTTCTTT.

This clonotype has just a few counts. This chain joins TRBV7-6 and TRBJ1-6; D is ambiguous. The CDR3 consists of 12 residues. Looked up from germline, CDR1 is SGHVS and CDR2 is FNYEAQ. Trimming removed 5 bases at V and 10 bases at J, with 9 bases between. CDR3 sequence: CASSPPRSPLHF. CDR3 nucleotides: TGTGCCAGCAGCCCCCCCAGATCACCCCTCCACTTT.

This clonotype was seen repeatedly, ten times or more. This chain links TRBV28 with TRBJ2-2; D ambiguous. Germline assignment: CDR1 MDHEN and CDR2 SYDVKM. This CDR3 contains 16 residues. With 2 bases removed from V and 5 bases from J, the gap between germline ends came to 15 bases. The chain's CDR3 is CASSLVYENPTGELFF. The CDR3 region has the DNA TGTGCCAGCAGTTTAGTCTACGAAAACCCAACCGGGGAGCTGTTTTTT.

About this clonotype: This may come from a read error, since a much larger clone is one base off. This chain links TRBV27 with TRBJ1-5, with 11 bases identical to TRBD1. The CDR3 covers 16 residues. CDR1 and CDR2 from the germline V gene are MNHEY and SMNVEV (reference sequence). The CDR3, as DNA: TGTGCCAGCAGTTCCGGACAGGGGGCTAGCAATCGGCCCCAGCATTTT. It yields the protein CASSSGQGASNRPQHF.

The gene calls are TRBV11-1 and TRBJ1-1, with a possible D match to TRBD1 (5 bases). The germline CDR1 and CDR2 sequences are SGHAT and FQDESV (reference sequence). V lost 5 bases, J lost 1 base, and 14 bases lay in between. This CDR3 spans 15 amino acids. The CDR3 DNA is TGTGCCAGCAGCCGAGGGGAACGGCCGAACACTGAAGCTTTCTTT. Translated: CASSRGERPNTEAFF.

This clonotype appeared many times. The chain joins TRBV2 to TRBJ1-5; D is unresolved. Germline V gives CDR1 SNHLY, CDR2 FYNNEI. The CDR3 runs 14 residues. Trimming left V 3 bases short and J 4 bases short, with 10 bases between. The CDR3 region has the DNA TGTGCCAGCAGTGACGGAATGTCTAATCAGCCCCAGCATTTT. This sequence encodes CASSDGMSNQPQHF.

This clonotype was picked up a small number of times. The V and J genes are TRBV15 and TRBJ2-1, with 7 nucleotides matching TRBD1. Unmatched junction bases numbered 15, after V lost 1 base and J lost 6 bases. Germline V gene sequence: CDR1 LNHNV, CDR2 YYDKDF (reference sequence). The CDR3 length is 18 residues. CDR3 nucleotides: TGTGCCACCAGCAGAGTCATTAGGGACAGACTCCCGGGCAATGAGCAGTTCTTC. It specifies CATSRVIRDRLPGNEQFF.

Ten or more counts support this clonotype. The CDR3 DNA reads TGTGCCAGCAGTGAGGGTCACACTGAAGCTTTCTTT. Protein sequence: CASSEGHTEAFF. This chain links TRBV2 with TRBJ1-1; D not resolved. The V gene's germline CDR1 is SNHLY and CDR2 FYNNEI. The CDR3 totals 12 residues. V gave up 3 bases and J gave up 3 bases, with 5 bases separating them.

In this sample, this clonotype turned up many times. V is TRBV14 and J is TRBJ2-1; tentative D call: TRBD1 (6 bases). Deletions cut 4 bases from V and 4 bases from J, with 17 bases between. The length of the CDR3 is 16 residues. Germline V lookup: CDR1 SGHDN, CDR2 FVKESK. The CDR3 protein is CASSPNRDWPYNEQFF. In nucleotides, the CDR3 is TGTGCCAGCAGCCCCAACAGGGATTGGCCTTACAATGAGCAGTTCTTC.

In this sample, this clonotype turned up many times. V is TRBV6-2 or TRBV6-3 and J is TRBJ2-1, with 8 bases aligning to TRBD2. This CDR3 is built from 16 residues. Trimming removed 2 bases from V and 7 bases from J; junction bases left unmatched: 10. Per the germline V gene, CDR1 is MNHEY and CDR2 is SVGEGT. Here the CDR3 DNA reads TGTGCCAGCAGTTACCCCAGCGGGAGCGTTAGGAATGAGCAGTTCTTC. Translated: CASSYPSGSVRNEQFF.

This clonotype was counted ten times or more. The chain couples TRBV24-1 to TRBJ2-2; D is perhaps TRBD1 (5 bases). The V end lost 8 bases, the J end lost 1 base, and 7 bases lay between the germline ends. This CDR3 comprises 13 residues. CDR1 is KGHDR and CDR2 is SFDVKD in the germline V gene. CDR3 nucleotides: TGTGCCACCAAGGGGATGAACACCGGGGAGCTGTTTTTT. The encoded protein is CATKGMNTGELFF.